This TCR beta chain was obtained from a study of T cells in Graves' hyperthyroidism and ophthalmopathy. At the level of the study: Peripheral blood draws took place at initial diagnosis, ahead of any treatment. Study findings and constraints: Before onset, by a median of 6.5 months, the model predicted ophthalmopathy.

The ends lost 3 bases at V and 13 bases at J; junction bases unmatched: 6. Germline V lookup: CDR1 MDHEN, CDR2 SYDVKM. The CDR3 loop spans 12 amino acids. With a duration under 2 months, the hyperthyroidism was newly diagnosed in patients aged 18 to 65. Concerning this clonotype itself: Its cognate antigen is unknown.

Amplified TCR beta CDR3 regions came from RNA transcripts. The study used the HTBI primer set for a first-round RT-PCR of the TCR CDR3. One entry per CDR3 protein results from TCRdb running MiXCR on the multiplex PCR reads. Of around 560,000 distinct CDR3 sequences listed, roughly a sixth are singletons. This sequence originates from a woman aged 18-35 years with Graves' hyperthyroidism. Input material: blood. This chain links TRBV28 with TRBJ2-4; 7 bases match TRBD2. The CDR3 nucleotides are TGTGCCAGCAGTTTTGGGGGGGAACTACAGTACTTC. Its translation: CASSFGGELQYF.